This T cell receptor (beta chain) derives from a study of shared clonotypes between healthy human individuals. CDR3 length equals 14 residues. Trimming stripped 0 bases from V and 1 base from J, with 7 bases between. Germline V gene lookup returns CDR1 SEHNR and CDR2 FQNEAQ (reference sequence). TCRdb keeps only in-frame clones here, not all; method: immunoSEQ multiplex PCR. The sample carries about 2 million clones, around 95% recorded once. With regard to this clone: Other DNA sequences from this sample encode an identical CDR3 as well.

The source of this sequence is a man younger than 35 in good health. The sequencing sample was made of naive CD4+ T cells sorted from blood. Stated subset: CD45RA+ positively selected. This chain uses TRBV7-9 with TRBJ2-7; D remains ambiguous. CDR3 residues: CASSLAGSSYEQYF. The CDR3 bases are TGTGCCAGCAGCTTAGCTGGCAGTTCCTACGAGCAGTACTTC.